The clone carrying this TCR beta chain showed up just a few times. This entry comes from a study of regulatory T cells in long-lasting Graves disease. Regarding time point: persistent/refractory GD, antithyroid drugs over 5 years with positive TRAb. The TCR library used RNA extracted from PBMCs. Germline CDR1 reads MDHEN; CDR2 reads SYDVKM. The V gene lost 5 bases and the J gene lost 2 bases, with 13 bases spanning the gap. This CDR3 has 15 amino acids. iRepertoire HTBI primers and Arm-PCR of CDR3 regions built TCR beta libraries. TCRdb re-called the multiplex PCR reads through MiXCR, storing one row per CDR3 protein. The data hold about 400,000 distinct CDR3 sequences, with 20% observed a single time.

The origin of this receptor is a female donor with Graves disease. The specimen comprised peripheral blood mononuclear cells (PBMCs), sampled when the disease was refractory, from a patient treated with antithyroid drugs. The V gene is TRBV28, the J gene TRBJ1-5, with D unclear. Here the CDR3 DNA reads TGTGCCAGCAGTGGGAGCGGGGTGGGCAATCAGCCCCAGCATTTT. It translates to CASSGSGVGNQPQHF.